The 9 T cell receptor beta chains presented below share a single source sample, sequenced in a study of blood T cell repertoires in COVID-19. Some clones are missing from TCRdb's copy, which holds only in-frame ones; the method was immunoSEQ multiplex PCR. The sample lists roughly 190,000 clones, 80% seen once, with 6.9% in the top ten. The specimen sequenced was peripheral blood. The source is a man aged 60 to 75 with acute or convalescent COVID-19.

This clone turned up a few times. The chain carries TRBV5-4 and TRBJ1-5, with 8 bases lining up with TRBD1. The CDR3 spans 14 residues. From germline, CDR1 is SGHNT and CDR2 YYREEE (reference sequence). Unmatched junction bases numbered 5, after V lost 4 bases and J lost 5 bases. The CDR3 coding sequence is TGTGCCAGCAGCGTGGACAGGGCCCATCAGCCCCAGCATTTT. Protein sequence: CASSVDRAHQPQHF.

The J gene is TRBJ2-7, the V gene TRBV11-2, with D tentatively TRBD2 (6 bases). The CDR3 length is 15 residues. Germline CDR1 SGHAT, CDR2 FQNNGV. V was clipped by 5 bases and J by 2 bases, with 16 bases between them. CDR3 in amino acids: CASSPQTSKAYEQYF. The CDR3 region has the DNA TGTGCCAGCAGCCCCCAGACTAGTAAGGCCTACGAGCAGTACTTC.

The chain uses TRBV6-6 and TRBJ1-1, with unresolved D. Germline-derived CDR1 and CDR2 are MNHNY and SVGAGI (reference sequence). V shed 2 bases and J shed 0 bases, with 7 bases lying between them. The CDR3 is made up of 14 amino acids. In DNA, the CDR3 is TGTGCCAGCAGTTACGGAGGGATGAACACTGAAGCTTTCTTT. The encoded protein is CASSYGGMNTEAFF.

The chain has TRBV6-5 and TRBJ2-5, with 8 bases lining up with TRBD2. CDR1 and CDR2 from the germline V gene are MNHEY and SVGAGI. Losses at the gene ends were 2 bases for V and 4 bases for J; bases not matched to a gene: 6. The CDR3 length is 15 residues. The chain's CDR3 is CASSYPAGAGETQYF. CDR3 bases: TGTGCCAGCAGTTACCCAGCGGGAGCGGGAGAGACCCAGTACTTC.

The CDR3 region has the DNA TGTGCCAGCAGCGTAACTAGCGGAGAGACCCAGTACTTC. Residues: CASSVTSGETQYF. The V gene is TRBV9, the J gene TRBJ2-5, with TRBD2 identical over 8 bases. Germline assignment: CDR1 SGDLS and CDR2 YYNGEE. The length of the CDR3 is 13 residues. The trim removed 1 base at V and 4 bases at J, leaving 0 bases unmatched.

This chain uses TRBV11-2 with TRBJ2-7; 11 nucleotides line up with TRBD2. J lost 3 bases, V lost 3 bases, and 10 bases had no gene match. Germline loops: CDR1 SGHAT, CDR2 FQNNGV. This CDR3 has 17 amino acids. The CDR3 nucleotides are TGTGCCAGCAGCTTCCGGAGTACTAGCGGGAGAAGCTACGAGCAGTACTTC. Its translation: CASSFRSTSGRSYEQYF.

V and J are TRBV5-5 and TRBJ1-1; a possible D gene is TRBD1 (5 bases). V gave up 0 bases and J gave up 5 bases, with 14 bases separating them. The V gene's germline CDR1 is SGHKS and CDR2 YYEKEE (reference sequence). This CDR3 region has 15 residues. CDR3 sequence: CASSLGTGGYTEAFF. The CDR3, as DNA: TGTGCCAGCAGCTTGGGTACCGGGGGGTATACTGAAGCTTTCTTT. Full variable domain (missing parts from reference TRBV5-5 and TRBJ1-1): DAGVTQSPTHLIKTRGQQVTLRCSPISGHKSVSWYQQVLGQGPQFIFQYYEKEERGRGNFPDRFSARQFPNYSSELNVNALLLGDSALYLCASSLGTGGYTEAFFGQGTRLTVV.

The chain uses TRBV7-6 and TRBJ2-7; 8 bases match TRBD1. Unmatched junction bases numbered 10, after V lost 5 bases and J lost 7 bases. Germline V CDR1 and CDR2: SGHVS, FNYEAQ. The CDR3 has 14 residues. The CDR3 loop reads CASSTRHRGDEQYF. The DNA for the CDR3 is TGTGCCAGCAGCACTAGACACAGGGGGGATGAGCAGTACTTC.

V gene TRBV3-1 (or the pseudogene TRBV3-2) combines with J gene TRBJ2-7, with a tentative D call TRBD1 (5 bases). The V gene's germline CDR1 is LGHDT and CDR2 YNNKEL (reference sequence). The CDR3 runs 16 residues. Trimming took 0 bases from V and 2 from J, leaving 14 bases between them. DNA for the CDR3: TGTGCCAGCAGCCAAGAGGTTGCAGGGCGGACCTACGAGCAGTACTTC. Translation: CASSQEVAGRTYEQYF.